The 26 T cell receptor beta chains presented below share a single source sample, sequenced in a study of blood T cell repertoires in COVID-19 (dated by TCRdb to 2020 to 2022). Library preparation employed the immunoSEQ multiplex PCR assay. TCRdb stores this immuneACCESS table with in-frame sequences only. Part of the clones is absent; in the studies checked, under half of the shortfall reflects unresolved V genes, and no reason is known for the rest. Present in this sample are 300,000 or so clones, about 82% of which were seen just once. The leading ten clones occupy 1.6% of the sample. Sequenced material: peripheral blood. The receptor source for this set is a woman aged 45-65 years with acute or convalescent COVID-19.

The rearrangement links TRBV9 to TRBJ2-1; 9 bases match TRBD2. Germline lookup yields CDR1 SGDLS and CDR2 YYNGEE. Germline trimming cut 3 bases from V and 7 bases from J; bases unmatched to any gene: 11. CDR3 length: 16 amino acids. In nucleotides, the CDR3 is TGTGCCAGCAGCGGCCGAACGGGACTAGCAGCGAATGAGCAGTTCTTC. It translates to CASSGRTGLAANEQFF.

The chain employs TRBV6-5 and TRBJ1-2, with 7 bases aligning to TRBD1. From germline, CDR1 is MNHEY and CDR2 SVGAGI. After removal of 5 bases from V and 7 bases from J, the junction contained 7 bases not matched to a gene. The CDR3 sequence is 13 residues long. The CDR3 spells CASSLTGTGGYTF. For the CDR3, the DNA is TGTGCCAGCAGTCTGACAGGGACCGGTGGCTACACCTTC.

In this sample, this clone turned up a few times. The V gene is TRBV6-2 or TRBV6-3, the J gene TRBJ1-1, with 7 bases lining up with TRBD1. V gave up 6 bases and J gave up 4 bases; unmatched junction bases: 8. CDR3 length: 14 amino acids. CDR1 MNHEY and CDR2 SVGEGT come from the germline V gene. CDR3 in DNA: TGTGCCAGCAGCAGGGGGTTGGAGGTCACTGAAGCTTTCTTT. This sequence encodes CASSRGLEVTEAFF.

The CDR3 DNA sequence: TGTGCCAGCAGCTTAATCCAGGATGAAAAACTGTTTTTT. This translates into CASSLIQDEKLFF. This chain connects TRBV11-2 to TRBJ1-4, with D unclear. CDR3 length: 13 residues. Germline V gives CDR1 SGHAT, CDR2 FQNNGV. V was cut by 2 bases and J by 6 bases, with 7 bases left in between.

CDR3 protein: CASSLDGTGYNQPQHF. CDR3 bases: TGCGCCAGCAGCTTGGACGGGACAGGGTATAATCAGCCCCAGCATTTT. This chain uses TRBV5-1 with TRBJ1-5; 9 bases map to TRBD1. CDR3 length: 16 amino acids. The trim removed 0 bases at V and 4 bases at J, leaving 5 bases unmatched. The germline CDR1 and CDR2 sequences are SGHRS and YFSETQ.

The genes are TRBV5-4 and TRBJ2-2, with TRBD2 matching over 8 bases. The germline CDR1 and CDR2 sequences are SGHNT and YYREEE (reference sequence). The V segment lost 2 bases and the J segment 7 bases; nucleotides outside the gene matches: 13. This CDR3 has 17 residues. The CDR3 DNA is TGTGCCAGCAGCTTACCCGGCGGTAGCGGGATTAACGGGGAGCTGTTTTTT. Residues: CASSLPGGSGINGELFF.

This sequence joins TRBV5-1 and TRBJ1-5; 10 bases are shared with TRBD1. Germline loops: CDR1 SGHRS, CDR2 YFSETQ. V shed 0 bases and J 8 bases; nucleotides not matched to a gene: 5. The CDR3 is 15 residues long. CDR3 residues: CASSLGADRGEPQHF. The CDR3 nucleotides are TGCGCCAGCAGCTTGGGGGCGGACAGGGGGGAGCCCCAGCATTTT.

The chain uses TRBV5-1 and TRBJ2-2; tentative D call: TRBD2 (5 bases). CDR3 length equals 15 residues. The V gene lost 3 bases and the J gene lost 2 bases, with 11 bases spanning the gap. CDR1 is SGHRS and CDR2 is YFSETQ in the germline V gene. Here the CDR3 reads CASSSLEGNTGELFF. The CDR3 DNA reads as TGCGCCAGCAGCTCACTAGAGGGAAACACCGGGGAGCTGTTTTTT.

The rearrangement joins TRBV6-2 or TRBV6-3 to TRBJ1-4; D remains ambiguous. This CDR3 contains 15 residues. CDR1 and CDR2 (germline): MNHEY, SVGEGT. Trimming removed 0 bases from V and 4 bases from J, with 9 bases in between. This chain's CDR3 is CASSYSMSGNEKLFF. CDR3 in DNA: TGTGCCAGCAGTTACTCGATGAGCGGTAATGAAAAACTGTTTTTT.

The chain has TRBV29-1 and TRBJ2-5, with 12 bases that match TRBD2. Trimming at V came to 7 bases and at J to 4 bases, leaving 1 base not matched to a gene. CDR1 is SQVTM, CDR2 ANQGSEA, per germline. The CDR3 spans 12 residues. In nucleotides, the CDR3 is TGCAGCGGGGGACTAGCGGGAGAGACCCAGTACTTC. It encodes CSGGLAGETQYF.

The rearrangement links TRBV7-3 to TRBJ1-4; 7 bases agree with TRBD1. Germline CDR1 is SGHTA and CDR2 is FQGTGA. V trimming: 2 bases; J trimming: 2 bases; junction bases outside the gene matches: 2. CDR3 length equals 15 residues. The CDR3, as DNA: TGTGCCAGCAGCTTACAGGGGGTGACTAATGAAAAACTGTTTTTT. This encodes CASSLQGVTNEKLFF.

The chain recombines TRBV3-1 (or the pseudogene TRBV3-2) with TRBJ2-3; possibly TRBD1 for D (6 bases). V was shortened by 0 bases and J by 2 bases, with 21 bases between the two germline ends. CDR3 length: 19 amino acids. Germline CDR1 LGHDT, CDR2 YNNKEL (reference sequence). This CDR3 reads CASSQDLIRGGRNTDTQYF. The CDR3 DNA is TGTGCCAGCAGCCAAGATTTAATCCGAGGGGGTCGAAACACAGATACGCAGTATTTT.

The chain recombines TRBV11-2 with TRBJ2-5, with 7 positions matching TRBD2. The CDR3 length is 15 residues. V was clipped by 4 bases and J by 6 bases; unmatched bases: 11. Looked up from germline, CDR1 is SGHAT and CDR2 is FQNNGV. The CDR3 DNA follows: TGTGCCAGCAGCTCCGGGGGAGGGTGGCAAAAGACCCAGTACTTC. Translating it yields CASSSGGGWQKTQYF.

The rearrangement uses TRBV2 and TRBJ1-2; possibly TRBD1 for D (5 bases). Germline V gives CDR1 SNHLY, CDR2 FYNNEI. V lost 6 bases, J lost 2 bases, and 10 bases lay in between. CDR3 length: 13 amino acids. The CDR3 sequence is CASRVTANYGYTF. The DNA for the CDR3 is TGTGCCAGCAGAGTGACAGCCAACTATGGCTACACCTTC.

The chain recombines TRBV28 with TRBJ1-6; a weak D match, TRBD1 (6 bases). V dropped 10 bases and J dropped 2 bases, with 12 bases sitting between them. Looked up from germline, CDR1 is MDHEN and CDR2 is SYDVKM. The CDR3 is 14 residues long. CDR3 DNA: TGTGCCATGCAGGGGACGCCCTATAATTCACCCCTCCACTTT. Residues: CAMQGTPYNSPLHF.

Here the CDR3 DNA reads TGTGCCAGCAGCTCTCCCTACAGGGAAGATGGCTACACCTTC. Protein sequence: CASSSPYREDGYTF. The chain combines TRBV7-9 with TRBJ1-2; tentatively, D is TRBD1 (6 bases). Germline CDR1 and CDR2: SEHNR and FQNEAQ (reference sequence). Trimming took 4 bases from V and 6 from J, leaving 15 bases between them. The CDR3 runs to 14 residues.

The rearrangement uses TRBV6-1 and TRBJ2-3; 8 nucleotides agree with TRBD2. CDR1 is MNHNS and CDR2 is SASEGT in the germline V gene. With 4 bases clipped from V and 0 bases from J, the junction kept 6 bases outside the gene matches. The CDR3 has 16 amino acids. CDR3: CASSVLAGPSTDTQYF. The CDR3 coding sequence is TGTGCCAGCAGTGTTCTAGCGGGCCCTAGCACAGATACGCAGTATTTT.

The rearrangement joins TRBV18 to TRBJ2-7, with 10 positions matching TRBD2. The ends lost 6 bases at V and 4 bases at J; junction bases unmatched: 6. The CDR3 length is 14 residues. Germline CDR1 reads KGHSH; CDR2 reads LQKENI. The CDR3 DNA follows: TGTGCCAGCTCCCCGAGCGGGAGGGTATACGAGCAGTACTTC. It translates to CASSPSGRVYEQYF. Variable domain in full (rest from reference TRBV18 and TRBJ2-7): NAGVMQNPRHLVRRRGQEARLRCSPMKGHSHVYWYRQLPEEGLKFMVYLQKENIIDESGMPKERFSAEFPKEGPSILRIQQVVRGDSAAYFCASSPSGRVYEQYFGPGTRLTVT.

The V gene is TRBV29-1, the J gene TRBJ2-7; a weak D match, TRBD1 (5 bases). This CDR3 has 13 residues. V lost 6 bases, J lost 0 bases, and 12 bases lay in between. Germline V gene lookup returns CDR1 SQVTM and CDR2 ANQGSEA. The CDR3 DNA follows: TGCAGCGTCCGACAGCCTCCCTCCTACGAGCAGTACTTC. Translated: CSVRQPPSYEQYF.

The chain recombines TRBV11-2 with TRBJ2-1; TRBD2 matches at 7 bases. Unmatched junction bases numbered 5, after V lost 1 base and J lost 8 bases. The germline V gene encodes CDR1 SGHAT and CDR2 FQNNGV. The CDR3 runs 14 residues. The CDR3 DNA sequence: TGTGCCAGCAGCTTAGTCGCGGGAGAGTATGAGCAGTTCTTC. Amino acid sequence: CASSLVAGEYEQFF.

The chain joins TRBV7-9 to TRBJ2-7; a weak D match, TRBD1 (5 bases). CDR1 SEHNR and CDR2 FQNEAQ come from the germline V gene (reference sequence). The ends were cut back, 5 bases at V and 1 base at J, with 9 bases in the middle. The CDR3 loop spans 13 amino acids. In DNA form, the CDR3 reads TGTGCCAGCAGCCCGACAGTTTCCTACGAGCAGTACTTC. Protein: CASSPTVSYEQYF.

This chain joins TRBV18 and TRBJ1-1, with 8 bases fitting TRBD1. CDR3 size: 12 residues. Trimming cost V 4 bases and J 7 bases; bases outside gene matches: 2. Germline loops: CDR1 KGHSH, CDR2 LQKENI. CDR3 in amino acids: CASSQGQVEAFF. CDR3 sequence (DNA): TGTGCCAGCTCACAGGGACAGGTTGAAGCTTTCTTT.

The chain recombines TRBV10-2 with TRBJ1-1; TRBD1 matches at 9 bases. This CDR3 contains 14 residues. V gave up 0 bases and J gave up 7 bases; unmatched junction bases: 3. Germline V CDR1 and CDR2: WSHSY, SAAADI. The CDR3 bases are TGCGCCAGCAGTGAGTCTGGGACAGGGCGTGAAGCTTTCTTT. This sequence encodes CASSESGTGREAFF.

The V call is TRBV10-3, the J call TRBJ2-2; D unresolved. V dropped 5 bases and J dropped 0 bases, with 10 bases sitting between them. Germline V CDR1 and CDR2: ENHRY, SYGVKD. This CDR3 is built from 15 residues. The CDR3 here is CAISRGATNTGELFF. The CDR3 DNA reads TGTGCCATCAGTCGTGGAGCAACGAACACCGGGGAGCTGTTTTTT.

V usage is TRBV15 and J usage is TRBJ2-5; 7 positions match TRBD1. The CDR3 has 17 residues. The germline CDR1 and CDR2 sequences are LNHNV and YYDKDF (reference sequence). The V gene end was trimmed by 1 base and the J gene end by 2 bases; junction bases not matched to a gene: 10. CDR3 loop: CATSRGADGTAQETQYF. The CDR3 nucleotides read TGTGCCACCAGCAGAGGGGCCGACGGGACAGCTCAAGAGACCCAGTACTTC.

This chain connects TRBV11-2 to TRBJ2-7; 7 bases map to TRBD1. The CDR3 length is 14 residues. CDR1 is SGHAT and CDR2 is FQNNGV in the germline V gene. The ends lost 6 bases at V and 2 bases at J; junction bases unmatched: 7. CDR3 sequence reads: CASSGDRAAYEQYF. Written as DNA, the CDR3 is TGTGCCAGCAGTGGTGACAGGGCTGCCTACGAGCAGTACTTC.